The sequence of this T cell receptor (beta chain) was determined in a study of siplizumab effects on memory and regulatory T cells. Germline V lookup: CDR1 LNHDA, CDR2 SQIVND (reference sequence). V was trimmed by 3 bases and J by 5 bases, leaving 16 bases between them. The CDR3 consists of 15 residues. The table came from immunoSEQ multiplex PCR; TCRdb's copy has only in-frame clones and leaves some out. Among some 62,000 clones listed, around 79% were seen once. Study-level findings and limits: The authors did not confirm suppressive function in proliferating Tregs from siplizumab cultures. The Treg-derived share of mappable alloreactive CD4+ clones averaged roughly 69% with siplizumab and 26.9% in controls. It seemed that naive T cells were more diverse than memory cells and were major contributors to the alloresponse.

On this clone: Its antigen is currently unknown.

This receptor was taken from a human donor in good health. The chain combines TRBV19 with TRBJ1-1, with a tentative D call TRBD1 (5 bases). Material for sequencing was memory CD4+ T cells sorted from blood. As DNA, the CDR3 is TGTGCCAGTAGTATTACTTCCGGGGGAGTAACTGAAGCTTTCTTT. Amino acid sequence: CASSITSGGVTEAFF.